This TCR beta chain originates from a study of human T cells and chemical hapten exposure. Study context: It was small differences in pooled library volume that mainly caused per-sample TCR yields to vary.

V was pared by 4 bases and J by 2 bases, with 20 bases between. Germline V lookup: CDR1 SGDLS, CDR2 YYNGEE. This CDR3 spans 17 amino acids. In the original processing: Approximately 99,000 TCRs per sample was the median, with a range of roughly 23,224 to 750,000. Via MiXCR, TCRdb re-called the RACE reads, giving one row per CDR3 protein. The V and J calls were determined by TCRdb, not by the authors. This table holds 350,000 to 450,000 distinct CDR3 sequences, approximately 5.1% found once. This clonotype was found many times. No antigen is known for it. Time point here: pre-sensitization, week 0. Treatment here: therapeutic diphenylcyclopropenone sensitization with weekly scalp DPC. Study results and caveats: Sensitizing to DPC left TCRs with a frequency above 1 in 1000 unaltered.

The gene calls are TRBV9 and TRBJ2-3, with D perhaps TRBD1 (5 bases). The sequenced sample was whole blood, obtained in connection with sensitization to the hapten diphenylcyclopropenone (DPC). The sequence came from a woman aged 45-65 years with alopecia areata. Some clones in this sample may be carry-over from other donors' samples. Written as DNA, the CDR3 is TGTGCCAGCAGCTCCTCTCAATCAGGGCAGGACACAGATACGCAGTATTTT. Its protein is CASSSSQSGQDTDTQYF. The complete variable domain, with remaining parts taken from reference TRBV9 and TRBJ2-3, reads DSGVTQTPKHLITATGQRVTLRCSPRSGDLSVYWYQQSLDQGLQFLIQYYNGEERAKGNILERFSAQQFPDLHSELNLSSLELGDSALYFCASSSSQSGQDTDTQYFGPGTRLTVL.